Listed below are T cell receptor beta chains from one sample, sequenced in a study of blood T cells in healthy people across ages. From the 5' RACE reads, TCRdb called clonotypes with MiXCR, one entry per CDR3 protein. This sample yields approximately 1.5 million distinct CDR3 sequences, of which 42% are seen a single time; around 4% belongs to the top ten. The sample was blood. The receptors derive from a woman under 30 in good health. Each CDR3 is given with its conserved first and last residue. A D gene is named only where the DNA matches it firmly. Expanded clones get a size class; other rows say once, few or many, or leave the size out.

J gene,clone size,V gene,D gene,CDR3 DNA,CDR3 protein
TRBJ1-5,few,TRBV7-2,.,TGTGCCAGCAGCTTAGCTGGGGGCTGGTATCAGCCCCAGCATTTT,CASSLAGGWYQPQHF
TRBJ2-7,few,TRBV27,.,TGTGCCAGCAGTTACGCCGGGTCCCCTTCCTACGAGCAGTACTTC,CASSYAGSPSYEQYF
TRBJ2-5,few,TRBV4-3,TRBD2,TGCGCCAGCAGCCAAGGGACTAGCCGCCAAGAGACCCAGTACTTC,CASSQGTSRQETQYF
TRBJ2-1,.,TRBV20-1,.,TGCAGTGCTAGCGCCGAGAATGAGCAGTTCTTC,CSASAENEQFF
TRBJ1-4,few,TRBV6-1,TRBD1,TGTGCCAGCAGTGCTGACAGGGGAAGGCAAAAACTGTTTTTT,CASSADRGRQKLFF
TRBJ2-7,.,TRBV10-3,TRBD1,TGTGCCAAACTTGGGCCGCCCGGGACAGATCGTCGAGAGCAGTACTTC,CAKLGPPGTDRREQYF
TRBJ1-2,.,TRBV4-3,TRBD1,TGCGCCAGCAGCCAGACACAGGGGCACTATGGCTACACCTTC,CASSQTQGHYGYTF
TRBJ1-2,.,TRBV29-1,.,TGCAGCGTTTCCACACGGCTTCAACGAGAGTATGGCTACACCTTC,CSVSTRLQREYGYTF
TRBJ2-3,few,TRBV3-1,.,TGTGCCAGCAGCCAATACAGCACTCCGGATACGCAGTATTTT,CASSQYSTPDTQYF
TRBJ2-3,.,TRBV29-1,.,TGCAGCGTTACCCTAATCAGGGATACCACAGATACGCAGTATTTT,CSVTLIRDTTDTQYF
TRBJ1-4,once,TRBV10-3,.,TGTGCCATCAGTGAGAGGGACGAAAAACTGTTTTTT,CAISERDEKLFF
TRBJ1-2,.,TRBV30,.,TGTGCCTGCCCAAGGGGATTTGGCGGCTACACCTTC,CACPRGFGGYTF
TRBJ2-7,.,TRBV20-1,.,TGCAGTGCTCGACCACAGAGGACAGCCTACGAGCAGTACTTC,CSARPQRTAYEQYF
TRBJ2-7,.,TRBV21-1,.,TGTGCCAGCAGCCCCCTTAAATCCTACGAGCAGTACTTC,CASSPLKSYEQYF